This entry lists 3 T cell receptor beta chains sequenced from one sample in a study of blood T cell repertoires in COVID-19. Repertoires were generated with immunoSEQ multiplex PCR, while TCRdb's copy carries only in-frame clones and drops some. The sample carries 300,000 to 450,000 clones, roughly 86% recorded once. The sample taken for sequencing was PBMCs or T cells enriched from blood (not recorded which). These receptors came from a woman aged 30 to 39 who had been exposed to COVID-19.

The V call is TRBV28, the J call TRBJ2-7; D unclear. Trimming pared 3 bases from V and 4 bases from J, leaving 4 bases between. Germline loops: CDR1 MDHEN, CDR2 SYDVKM. The CDR3 runs 11 residues. The DNA for the CDR3 is TGTGCCAGCAGTTTCTTATACGAGCAGTACTTC. Protein product: CASSFLYEQYF.

In regard to this clone: The sample carries other DNA sequences with the same CDR3. The chain recombines TRBV10-3 with TRBJ1-5, with 9 bases matching TRBD1. This CDR3 contains 14 residues. The germline V gene encodes CDR1 ENHRY and CDR2 SYGVKD. Trimming at V came to 4 bases and at J to 4 bases, leaving 2 bases not matched to a gene. The CDR3 region has the DNA TGTGCCATCAGTGGGACAGGGGAGAATCAGCCCCAGCATTTT. Its translation: CAISGTGENQPQHF.

The chain is built from TRBV6-5 and TRBJ2-7; 7 positions match TRBD1. Germline V lookup: CDR1 MNHEY, CDR2 SVGAGI. J was trimmed by 2 bases and V by 0 bases; bases with no gene match: 4. The CDR3 has 15 amino acids. CDR3 in amino acids: CASSYSIQGAYEQYF. In DNA form, the CDR3 reads TGTGCCAGCAGTTACTCGATCCAGGGGGCCTACGAGCAGTACTTC.